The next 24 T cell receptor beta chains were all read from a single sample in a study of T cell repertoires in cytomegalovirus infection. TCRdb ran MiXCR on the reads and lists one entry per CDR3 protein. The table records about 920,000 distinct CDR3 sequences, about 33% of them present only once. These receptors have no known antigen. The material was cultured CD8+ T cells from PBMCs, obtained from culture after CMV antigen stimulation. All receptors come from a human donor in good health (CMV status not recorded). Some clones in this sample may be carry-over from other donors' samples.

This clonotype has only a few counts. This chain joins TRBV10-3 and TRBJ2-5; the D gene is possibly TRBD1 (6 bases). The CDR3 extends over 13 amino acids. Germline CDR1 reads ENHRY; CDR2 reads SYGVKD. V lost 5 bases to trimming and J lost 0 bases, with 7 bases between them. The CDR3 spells CAISYRDQETQYF. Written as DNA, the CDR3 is TGTGCCATCAGTTACAGGGACCAAGAGACCCAGTACTTC.

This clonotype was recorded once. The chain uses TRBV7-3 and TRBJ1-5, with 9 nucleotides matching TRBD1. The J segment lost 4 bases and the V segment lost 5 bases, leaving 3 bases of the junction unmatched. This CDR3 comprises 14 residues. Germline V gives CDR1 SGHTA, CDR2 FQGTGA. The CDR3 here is CASSGTGFNQPQHF. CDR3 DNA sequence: TGTGCCAGCAGCGGGACAGGGTTTAATCAGCCCCAGCATTTT.

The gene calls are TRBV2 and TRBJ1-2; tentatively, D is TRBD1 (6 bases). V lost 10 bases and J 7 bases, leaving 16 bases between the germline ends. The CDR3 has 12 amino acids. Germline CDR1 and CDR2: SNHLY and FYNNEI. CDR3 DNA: TGTGCCACCCCGTCAGGGGCGGGTGGCTACACCTTC. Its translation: CATPSGAGGYTF.

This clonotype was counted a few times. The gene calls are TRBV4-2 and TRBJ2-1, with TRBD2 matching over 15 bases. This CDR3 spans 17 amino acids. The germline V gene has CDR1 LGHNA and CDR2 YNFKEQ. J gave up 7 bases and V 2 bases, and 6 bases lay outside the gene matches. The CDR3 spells CASSQHWTSGGGNEQFF. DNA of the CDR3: TGTGCCAGCAGCCAACACTGGACTAGCGGGGGGGGGAATGAGCAGTTCTTC.

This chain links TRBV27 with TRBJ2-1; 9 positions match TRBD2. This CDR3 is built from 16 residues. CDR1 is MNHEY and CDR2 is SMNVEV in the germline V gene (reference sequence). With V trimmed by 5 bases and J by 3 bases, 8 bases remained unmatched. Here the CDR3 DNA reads TGTGCCAGCAGTGGAGTAGCGGGGGATTTCTACAATGAGCAGTTCTTC. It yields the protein CASSGVAGDFYNEQFF.

CDR3: CATAAGGELFF. CDR3 in DNA: TGTGCCACTGCAGCGGGGGGGGAGCTGTTTTTT. This sequence joins TRBV6-2 or TRBV6-3 and TRBJ2-2, with 7 bases lining up with TRBD2. J gave up 8 bases and V 10 bases, and 4 bases lay outside the gene matches. CDR3 length equals 11 residues. Germline CDR1 reads MNHEY; CDR2 reads SVGEGT.

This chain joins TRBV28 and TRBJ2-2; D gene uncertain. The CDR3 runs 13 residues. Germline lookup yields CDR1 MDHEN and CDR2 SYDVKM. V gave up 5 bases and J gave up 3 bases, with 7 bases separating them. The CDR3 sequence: CASSTFDTGELFF. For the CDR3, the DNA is TGTGCCAGCAGTACCTTTGACACCGGGGAGCTGTTTTTT.

For the CDR3, the DNA is TGTGCCAGCAGCCGTGAGGGGCTCCAAGAGACCCAGTACTTC. Translation gives CASSREGLQETQYF. This chain joins TRBV5-4 and TRBJ2-5, with D perhaps given as TRBD1 or TRBD2 (5 bases each). V lost 4 bases and J 1 base, leaving 11 bases between the germline ends. Germline assignment: CDR1 SGHNT and CDR2 YYREEE (reference sequence). The CDR3 covers 14 residues.

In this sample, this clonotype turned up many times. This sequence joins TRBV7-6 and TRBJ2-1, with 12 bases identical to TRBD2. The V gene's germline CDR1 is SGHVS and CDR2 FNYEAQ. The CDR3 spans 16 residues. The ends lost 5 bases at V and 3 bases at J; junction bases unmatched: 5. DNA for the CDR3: TGTGCCAGCAGCAGACTAGCGGGGGCCCTCTACAATGAGCAGTTCTTC. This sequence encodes CASSRLAGALYNEQFF.

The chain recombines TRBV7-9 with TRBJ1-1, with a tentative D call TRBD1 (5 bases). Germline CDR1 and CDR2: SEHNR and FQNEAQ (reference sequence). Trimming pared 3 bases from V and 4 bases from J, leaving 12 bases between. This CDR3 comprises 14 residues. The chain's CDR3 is CASSFWGEVTEAFF. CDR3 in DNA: TGTGCCAGCAGCTTCTGGGGGGAAGTCACTGAAGCTTTCTTT.

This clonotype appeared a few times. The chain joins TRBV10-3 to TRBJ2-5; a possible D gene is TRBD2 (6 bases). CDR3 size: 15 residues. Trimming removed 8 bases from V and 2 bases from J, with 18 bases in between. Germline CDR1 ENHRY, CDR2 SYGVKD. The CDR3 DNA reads TGTGCCATCGGGCCTAGCGAAGGTGGGCAAGAGACCCAGTACTTC. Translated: CAIGPSEGGQETQYF.

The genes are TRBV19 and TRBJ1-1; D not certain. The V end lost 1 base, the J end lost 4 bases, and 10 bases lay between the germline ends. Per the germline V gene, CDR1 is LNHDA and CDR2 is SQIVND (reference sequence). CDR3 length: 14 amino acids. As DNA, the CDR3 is TGTGCCAGTAGTATAGGCGGCAGTCCCACTGAAGCTTTCTTT. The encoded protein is CASSIGGSPTEAFF. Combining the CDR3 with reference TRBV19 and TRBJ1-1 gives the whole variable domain DGGITQSPKYLFRKEGQNVTLSCEQNLNHDAMYWYRQDPGQGLRLIYYSQIVNDFQKGDIAEGYSVSREKKESFPLTVTSAQKNPTAFYLCASSIGGSPTEAFFGQGTRLTVV.

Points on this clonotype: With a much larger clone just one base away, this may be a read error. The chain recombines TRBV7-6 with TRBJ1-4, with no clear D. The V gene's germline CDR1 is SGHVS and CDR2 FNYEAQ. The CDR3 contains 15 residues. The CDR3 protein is CVSSPLTAANEKLFF. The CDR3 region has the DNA TGTGTCAGCAGCCCCTTGACTGCGGCTAATGAAAAACTGTTTTTT.

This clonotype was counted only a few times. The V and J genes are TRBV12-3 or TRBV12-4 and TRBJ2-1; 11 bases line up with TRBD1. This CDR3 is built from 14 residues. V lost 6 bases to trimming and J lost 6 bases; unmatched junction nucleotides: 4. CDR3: CASRDRGRGNEQFF. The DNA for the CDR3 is TGTGCCAGCAGGGACAGGGGGCGCGGCAATGAGCAGTTCTTC.

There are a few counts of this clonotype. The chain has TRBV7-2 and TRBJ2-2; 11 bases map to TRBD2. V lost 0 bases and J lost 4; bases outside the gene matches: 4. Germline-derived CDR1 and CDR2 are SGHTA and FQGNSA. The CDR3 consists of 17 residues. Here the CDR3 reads CASSLALAGGGTGELFF. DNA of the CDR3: TGTGCCAGCAGCTTAGCCCTAGCGGGGGGTGGCACCGGGGAGCTGTTTTTT.

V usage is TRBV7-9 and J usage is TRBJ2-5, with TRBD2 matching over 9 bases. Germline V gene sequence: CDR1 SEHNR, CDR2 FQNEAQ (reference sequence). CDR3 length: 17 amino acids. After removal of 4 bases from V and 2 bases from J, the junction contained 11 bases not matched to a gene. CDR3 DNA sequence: TGTGCCAGCAGCTCCTCCGGCGGGGGGGCGTTACAAGAGACCCAGTACTTC. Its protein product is CASSSSGGGALQETQYF.

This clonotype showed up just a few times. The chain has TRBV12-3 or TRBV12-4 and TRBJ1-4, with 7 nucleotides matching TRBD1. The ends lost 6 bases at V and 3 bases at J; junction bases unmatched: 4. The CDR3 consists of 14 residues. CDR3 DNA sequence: TGTGCCAGCAGACCGGGACAGCCTAATGAAAAACTGTTTTTT. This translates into CASRPGQPNEKLFF.

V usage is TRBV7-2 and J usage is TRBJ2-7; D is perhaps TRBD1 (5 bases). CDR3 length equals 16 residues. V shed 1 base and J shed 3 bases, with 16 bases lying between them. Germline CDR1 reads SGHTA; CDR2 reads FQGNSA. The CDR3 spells CASSLVSLAGNYEQYF. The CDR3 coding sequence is TGTGCCAGCAGCTTAGTGAGTTTGGCAGGGAACTACGAGCAGTACTTC.

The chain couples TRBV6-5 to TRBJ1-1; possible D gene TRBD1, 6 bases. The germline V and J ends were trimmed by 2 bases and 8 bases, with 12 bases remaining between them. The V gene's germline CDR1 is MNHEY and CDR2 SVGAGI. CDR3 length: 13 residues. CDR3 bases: TGTGCCAGCAGTTACGGCCCACAGGGAGAAGCTTTCTTT. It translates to CASSYGPQGEAFF.

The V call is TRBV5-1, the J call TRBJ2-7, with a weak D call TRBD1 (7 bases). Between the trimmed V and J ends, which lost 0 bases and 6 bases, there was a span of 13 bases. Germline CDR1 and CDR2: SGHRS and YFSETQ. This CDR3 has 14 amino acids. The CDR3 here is CASSLVAGQFEQYF. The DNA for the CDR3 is TGCGCCAGCAGCTTGGTCGCGGGACAGTTCGAGCAGTACTTC.

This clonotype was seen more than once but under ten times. The CDR3 nucleotides read TGTGCCAGCAGCCCCGTTGGGGGGACTCAGCCCCAGCATTTT. Amino acids: CASSPVGGTQPQHF. The rearrangement uses TRBV7-6 and TRBJ1-5; a weak D match, TRBD1 (5 bases). CDR3 size: 14 residues. V lost 5 bases and J 6 bases, leaving 14 bases between the germline ends. Germline lookup yields CDR1 SGHVS and CDR2 FNYEAQ.

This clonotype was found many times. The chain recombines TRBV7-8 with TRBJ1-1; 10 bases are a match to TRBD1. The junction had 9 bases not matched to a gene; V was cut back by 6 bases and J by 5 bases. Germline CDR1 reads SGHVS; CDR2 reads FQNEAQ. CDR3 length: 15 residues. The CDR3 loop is CASSYNMGQGTEAFF. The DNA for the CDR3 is TGTGCCAGCAGTTATAATATGGGACAGGGGACTGAAGCTTTCTTT. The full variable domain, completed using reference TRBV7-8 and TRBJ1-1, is GAGVSQSPRYKVAKRGQDVALRCDPISGHVSLFWYQQALGQGPEFLTYFQNEAQLDKSGLPSDRFFAERPEGSVSTLKIQRTQQEDSAVYLCASSYNMGQGTEAFFGQGTRLTVV.

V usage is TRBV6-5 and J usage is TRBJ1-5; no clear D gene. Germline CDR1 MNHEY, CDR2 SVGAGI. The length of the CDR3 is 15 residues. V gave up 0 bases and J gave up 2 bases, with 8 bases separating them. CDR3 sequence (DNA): TGTGCCAGCAGTTACTCGATGGTGGGCAATCAGCCCCAGCATTTT. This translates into CASSYSMVGNQPQHF.

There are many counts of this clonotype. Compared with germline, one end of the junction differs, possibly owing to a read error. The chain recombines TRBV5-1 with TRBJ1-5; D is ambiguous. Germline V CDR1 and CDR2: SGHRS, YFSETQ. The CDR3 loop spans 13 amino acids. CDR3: CASSLAGLQPQHF. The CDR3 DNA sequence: TGTGCCAGCAGCTTAGCTGGGTTACAGCCCCAGCATTTT.